This T cell receptor beta chain was sequenced during a study of vaccination effects on CD4 cells after COVID-19. On the study more broadly: A few patients who were convalescent were sampled early, at day +14, and again late after vaccination.

Subsequent to a culture period of less than twelve days, CD4+ T cells were isolated. Convalescent patients had PCR-confirmed SARS-CoV-2 infection between March and December 2020. Participants were vaccinated with two doses of either the BNT162b2 or mRNA-1273 vaccine. Remarks on this clone: Its antigen is not identified.

The study, taken as a whole, reports: New vaccine-induced clones made up most post-vaccine spike-reactive clones in convalescents. Both infection-induced and vaccine-induced clones contracted markedly at late post-vaccination timepoints.

Sequencing was performed with immunoSEQ multiplex PCR; in TCRdb, only in-frame clones are kept and a portion is missing. The sample has around 53,000 clones, 74% seen once; the top ten hold under 7%. The CDR3 covers 12 residues. V trimming: 10 bases; J trimming: 2 bases; junction bases outside the gene matches: 5. Sample: CD4+ T cells from PBMCs cultured without peptide, taken after COVID-19 vaccination. The receptor was derived from a human donor who had a prior SARS-CoV-2 infection. V is TRBV12-3 or TRBV12-4 and J is TRBJ2-7; 7 bases fit TRBD2. CDR3 coding DNA: TGTGCCATCCGGGACTACGCCTACGAGCAGTACTTC. Residues: CAIRDYAYEQYF.